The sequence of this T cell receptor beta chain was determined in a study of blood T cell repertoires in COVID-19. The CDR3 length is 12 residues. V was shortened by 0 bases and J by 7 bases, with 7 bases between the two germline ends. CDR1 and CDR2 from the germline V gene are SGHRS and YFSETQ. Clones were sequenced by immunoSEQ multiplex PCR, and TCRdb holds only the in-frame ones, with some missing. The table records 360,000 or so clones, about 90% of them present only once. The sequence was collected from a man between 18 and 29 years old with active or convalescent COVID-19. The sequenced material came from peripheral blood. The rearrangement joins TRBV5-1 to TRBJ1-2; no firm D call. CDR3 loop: CASSLETGGYTF. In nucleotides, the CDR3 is TGCGCCAGCAGCTTGGAAACGGGTGGCTACACCTTC. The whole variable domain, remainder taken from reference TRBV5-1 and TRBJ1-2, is KAGVTQTPRYLIKTRGQQVTLSCSPISGHRSVSWYQQTPGQGLQFLFEYFSETQRNKGNFPGRFSGRQFSNSRSEMNVSTLELGDSALYLCASSLETGGYTFGSGTRLTVV.